This is a list of T cell receptor beta chains from one sample in a study of early T cells in non-severe SARS-CoV-2 infection. TCRdb redid the calling of the 5' RACE reads with MiXCR, one entry per CDR3 protein. The sample includes under 60,000 distinct CDR3 sequences, approximately 8% of them seen just once. What was sequenced was whole blood. The receptors were sampled from an adult who was a healthcare worker with PCR-confirmed SARS-CoV-2 infection or an uninfected control (not recorded which). CDR3s include the opening cysteine and the closing phenylalanine or tryptophan. D genes are given only for firm matches. A clone size is listed for some rows: how often the clone was seen (once, few, many), or a class if it is expanded.

many TRBJ2-5 TRBV3-1 TRBD1 CASSQAYRGRETQYF TGTGCCAGCAGCCAAGCCTACAGGGGGCGGGAGACCCAGTACTTC
- TRBJ2-4 TRBV7-9 - CASSLEGGAGNIQYF TGTGCCAGCAGCTTAGAAGGGGGCGCGGGGAACATTCAGTACTTC
many TRBJ1-5 TRBV19 - CASNVLVNQPQHF TGTGCCAGTAACGTGCTCGTGAATCAGCCCCAGCATTTT
few TRBJ2-7 TRBV5-1 - CASTRDNLYEQYF TGCGCCAGCACCCGGGACAACCTCTACGAGCAGTACTTC
- TRBJ2-5 TRBV13 - CASSSNLETQYF TGTGCCAGCAGCTCAAACTTGGAGACCCAGTACTTC
- TRBJ2-7 TRBV6-2/TRBV6-3 - CASSGQSYEQYF TGTGCCAGCAGTGGGCAGTCCTACGAGCAGTACTTC
medium-sized TRBJ2-3 TRBV11-2 - CASSLSAGPSADTQYF TGTGCCAGCAGCTTATCGGCCGGCCCGTCCGCAGATACGCAGTATTTT
many TRBJ2-1 TRBV9 TRBD2 CASSGSGRTYNEQFF TGTGCCAGCAGCGGGAGCGGGAGGACCTACAATGAGCAGTTCTTC
- TRBJ1-1 TRBV7-3 - CASSLNSAGSAFF TGTGCCAGCAGCTTAAACTCGGCAGGGAGCGCTTTCTTT
few TRBJ1-2 TRBV5-1 - CASSAGQEYSGYTF TGCGCCAGCAGCGCGGGGCAGGAGTACAGTGGCTACACCTTC
- TRBJ1-1 TRBV6-1 - CAILRFAEAFF TGTGCCATTCTGAGATTTGCTGAAGCTTTCTTT
many TRBJ1-4 TRBV6-5 - CASSPGLTYATNEKLFF TGTGCCAGCAGTCCGGGACTGACCTATGCAACTAATGAAAAACTGTTTTTT
many TRBJ2-3 TRBV4-1 - CASSQDLMVIGTDTQYF TGCGCCAGCAGCCAAGATTTGATGGTAATTGGCACAGATACGCAGTATTTT
many TRBJ2-6 TRBV4-1 - CASSQDGAGSGANVLTF TGCGCCAGCAGCCAAGATGGTGCAGGCTCTGGGGCCAACGTCCTGACTTTC
few TRBJ2-1 TRBV5-6 TRBD2 CASSLGTSGGYNEQFF TGTGCCAGCAGCTTGGGGACTAGCGGGGGATACAATGAGCAGTTCTTC
few TRBJ1-2 TRBV20-1 - CSASPTPSGSGYTF TGCAGTGCTAGTCCCACCCCCTCAGGGAGCGGCTACACCTTC
- TRBJ2-4 TRBV5-1 - CASSLEGPGKNIQYF TGCGCCAGCAGCTTGGAAGGGCCGGGCAAAAACATTCAGTACTTC
- TRBJ2-3 TRBV27 - CASSLGSGTDTQYF TGTGCCAGCAGTTTGGGCAGTGGGACAGATACGCAGTATTTT
- TRBJ1-4 TRBV6-6 - CASSYWQGSGSEKLFF TGTGCCAGCAGTTATTGGCAGGGCAGTGGGAGTGAAAAACTGTTTTTT
many TRBJ1-2 TRBV29-1 TRBD1 CSGGLQGNYGYTF TGCAGCGGTGGCCTACAGGGGAACTATGGCTACACCTTC
many TRBJ2-2 TRBV7-3 - CASSSGRGELFF TGTGCCAGCAGCTCGGGCCGGGGGGAGCTGTTTTTT
few TRBJ2-1 TRBV5-1 - CASSPEGFSREQFF TGCGCCAGCAGCCCCGAAGGGTTTTCCAGGGAGCAGTTCTTC
many TRBJ1-4 TRBV12-3/TRBV12-4 - CASSFRDPLLTTNEKLFF TGTGCCAGCAGTTTTCGGGACCCACTCCTCACCACTAATGAAAAACTGTTTTTT
- TRBJ2-1 TRBV10-3 TRBD2 CASKAGDSYNEQFF TGTGCCTCGAAGGCGGGGGACTCCTACAATGAGCAGTTCTTC
few TRBJ1-2 TRBV19 TRBD1 CASSILTGGGYTF TGTGCCAGTAGTATTCTGACAGGGGGTGGCTACACCTTC
many TRBJ2-7 TRBV19 TRBD1 CASSIRTGPYEQYF TGTGCCAGTAGTATCCGGACAGGGCCCTACGAGCAGTACTTC